This T cell receptor (beta chain) was captured in a study of identical twins listed by TCRdb under 2016. Regarding the complete study: To test whether fetal clonotypes persist, this study deep-sequenced TCR alpha and beta repertoires from monozygotic twins, from unrelated adults of various ages, and from cord blood. Replicate twin experiments were performed at different times using different library preparation protocols to rule out contamination.

Only healthy Caucasian donors were included. Three pairs of female monozygotic twins, all aged about 18 to 30 years, were included in the twin cohort. RNA for TCR libraries was isolated from peripheral blood mononuclear cells. At the junction V is shortened by 1 base and J by 4 bases; bases outside the gene matches: 16. The CDR3, cysteine through phenylalanine, is 19 amino acids long. Just CDR3 DNA is preserved here, 57 bases in frame from base 1. The germline V gene gives CDR1 as SQVTM and CDR2 as ANQGSEA. On this clonotype itself: Its antigen is still unknown. No qualities accompany the bases; no much larger clone lies one base away.

Overall study results and their limits: Abundant cord blood beta clonotypes carried fewer insertions; young adult naive repertoires showed a weaker similar trend, while memory repertoires showed none. Invariant T cells such as MAIT and iNKT could partly confound zero-insertion analyses, although diverse VJ usage argued against such confounding for most clonotypes. The excess sharing between twins in beta out-of-frame sequences was weaker because fewer shared sequences reduced the signal-to-noise ratio. Compared with coincidental sharing between unrelated individuals, an excess of low generation-probability sequences was observed among out-of-frame TCR alpha sequences shared between twins. Out-of-frame TCR alpha sharing in monozygotic twins was systematically underestimated by recombination models, whereas sharing between unrelated individuals was in agreement with the recombination models. Because the same donors could not be followed over many years, the conclusions relied on cross-sectional statistical analysis.

Library prep was done by 5' RACE. The data were produced on an Illumina HiSeq 2000. A universal primer binding site was added through template switching, and the final cDNA carried a unique molecular identifier so that TCR cDNA molecules could be counted accurately. First-strand cDNA for TCR alpha and beta chains was synthesized from specific primers in the conserved constant-segment region. To control for contamination, every cDNA library carried two barcodes: a SMART-Mk sample barcode plus Illumina barcodes. TruSeq adapter sequences along with Illumina sample barcodes were introduced in two successive PCR steps. TCR alpha and beta cDNA libraries were sequenced on the Illumina HiSeq platform with custom primers. From the authors' description of their analysis: MiGEC processed the raw reads to extract unique molecular identifiers, while MiXCR was used to determine the CDR3 positions. For each individual, recombination models were inferred using an EM algorithm with the repgenHMM and IGoR tools. Shared clonotypes were analyzed with the tcR package in R, and sharing was normalized by the product of cloneset sizes. To study raw recombination free of thymic and clonal selection effects, out-of-frame nonproductive sequences were analyzed. TCRdb itself trimmed the public reads at Q25 with fastp, ran MiXCR and retained productive beta chains. CDR3 protein duplicates are merged, each entry listing the most common genes and DNA. TCRdb, not the original authors, processed these V and J calls. Counted in this sample were about 920,000 distinct CDR3 sequences; approximately 13% of them appeared once. The ten largest clones add up to around 1.5% of the sample.

This sample also belongs to another study, concerning yellow fever vaccine responses in identical twins. As the second publication notes: According to the authors, the vaccine-induced T cell response in identical twins seemed to be partly convergent and partly specific to each individual. Focusing on identical twins, the study followed the T cell clones that responded to the vaccine, and did so with precision.

The receptor was isolated from a woman between 18 and 30 years old in good health. Sequencing input: PBMCs. The V and J genes are TRBV29-1 and TRBJ2-1, with 10 bases aligning to TRBD2. Here is the DNA: TGCAGCGTTGAAGTGGACAGAAATCTAGCGGGAGTTGCTTACAATGAGCAGTTCTTC. Its product reads: CSVEVDRNLAGVAYNEQFF.